A single sample gave rise to the 25 T cell receptor beta chains below, sequenced in a study of cytomegalovirus exposure and HLA in healthy donors. The table came from immunoSEQ multiplex PCR; TCRdb's copy has only in-frame clones and leaves some out. The sample contains fewer than 350,000 clones, 70% to 90% of which appear only once. Sequencing used PBMCs. The source is a woman aged 18-30 years in good health and CMV-seronegative.

V usage is TRBV28 and J usage is TRBJ2-1; the match to TRBD2 covers 9 bases. V was pared by 1 base and J by 8 bases, with 9 bases of the junction left unmatched. CDR1 MDHEN and CDR2 SYDVKM come from the germline V gene. The CDR3 has 16 residues. The CDR3 spells CASSLLGGRAVYEQFF. CDR3 bases: TGTGCCAGCAGTTTATTGGGCGGGAGGGCCGTATATGAGCAGTTCTTC.

The CDR3 reads CASSLSRTDYEQYF. CDR3 sequence (DNA): TGTGCCAGCAGTTTATCACGGACTGACTACGAGCAGTACTTC. The chain couples TRBV27 to TRBJ2-7, with D possibly TRBD2 on 5 matching bases. The CDR3 contains 14 residues. Germline CDR1 reads MNHEY; CDR2 reads SMNVEV (reference sequence). Trimming removed 0 bases from V and 3 bases from J, with 9 bases in between.

The chain joins TRBV7-8 to TRBJ2-7; weak D call: TRBD1 (6 bases). Trimming pared 1 base from V and 2 bases from J, leaving 18 bases between. Germline loops: CDR1 SGHVS, CDR2 FQNEAQ. The length of the CDR3 is 17 residues. The CDR3 DNA sequence: TGTGCCAGCAGCTTAGTAGCAAGACCCGAGGGGGCCTACGAGCAGTACTTC. Residues: CASSLVARPEGAYEQYF.

The CDR3 here is CASSSGTGGGGYGYTF. The CDR3 nucleotides are TGTGCCAGCAGTTCCGGGACAGGGGGCGGAGGCTATGGCTACACCTTC. V gene TRBV27 combines with J gene TRBJ1-2, with TRBD1 identical over 12 bases. V dropped 4 bases and J dropped 4; count of bases not matched to a gene: 7. Germline V gene sequence: CDR1 MNHEY, CDR2 SMNVEV (reference sequence). This CDR3 has 16 amino acids.

The genes are TRBV5-1 and TRBJ1-2; D uncertain. Germline CDR1 reads SGHRS; CDR2 reads YFSETQ. Deletions cut 5 bases from V and 4 bases from J, with 9 bases between. The CDR3 contains 12 residues. CDR3 loop: CASSREAYGYTF. In DNA form, the CDR3 reads TGCGCCAGCAGTCGAGAGGCCTATGGCTACACCTTC.

V usage is TRBV10-2 and J usage is TRBJ2-7; 10 bases line up with TRBD1. CDR3 length: 13 amino acids. V lost 7 bases, J lost 5 bases, and 5 bases stayed unmatched. In germline, CDR1 is WSHSY, CDR2 SAAADI. The CDR3 nucleotides are TGCGCCAGCATCAACGGACAGGGGGACGAGCAGTACTTC. Protein sequence: CASINGQGDEQYF.

The gene calls are TRBV5-1 and TRBJ1-4; D unresolved. The CDR3 covers 15 residues. Germline assignment: CDR1 SGHRS and CDR2 YFSETQ. The V gene lost 4 bases and the J gene lost 3 bases, with 13 bases spanning the gap. CDR3: CASSRPEKANEKLFF. CDR3 coding DNA: TGCGCCAGCAGCCGCCCGGAGAAGGCTAATGAAAAACTGTTTTTT.

This rearrangement joins TRBV19 to TRBJ2-5; 10 positions match TRBD2. The CDR3 spans 16 residues. From germline, CDR1 is LNHDA and CDR2 SQIVND (reference sequence). The V and J ends lost 1 base and 5 bases, in that order; junction bases with no gene match: 7. DNA of the CDR3: TGTGCCAGTAGTATAGTGATAAGCGGGAGGGGGGAGACCCAGTACTTC. Translation gives CASSIVISGRGETQYF.

This clone showed up just once. This chain links TRBV2 with TRBJ1-4; 9 bases align to TRBD1. The CDR3 consists of 18 residues. Germline lookup yields CDR1 SNHLY and CDR2 FYNNEI. V shed 5 bases and J 0 bases; nucleotides not matched to a gene: 10. The CDR3 bases are TGTGCCAGCAGTCTCACAACAGGGGGCCTAACAACTAATGAAAAACTGTTTTTT. Translation: CASSLTTGGLTTNEKLFF. The variable domain in full, with the rest retrieved from reference TRBV2 and TRBJ1-4, is EPEVTQTPSHQVTQMGQEVILRCVPISNHLYFYWYRQILGQKVEFLVSFYNNEISEKSEIFDDQFSVERPDGSNFTLKIRSTKLEDSAMYFCASSLTTGGLTTNEKLFFGSGTQLSVL.

The CDR3: CASSQAPAGGSYGYTF. CDR3 DNA: TGCGCCAGCAGCCAAGCACCCGCGGGAGGTAGCTATGGCTACACCTTC. The chain employs TRBV4-1 and TRBJ1-2; D gene ambiguous. The germline CDR1 and CDR2 sequences are MGHRA and YSYEKL. The ends were cut back, 1 base at V and 4 bases at J, with 16 bases in the middle. The length of the CDR3 is 16 residues.

The J gene is TRBJ2-1, the V gene TRBV4-1, with a possible D match to TRBD2 (6 bases). Trimming took 0 bases from V and 8 from J, leaving 8 bases between them. The CDR3 contains 13 residues. Germline CDR1 MGHRA, CDR2 YSYEKL. CDR3 nucleotides: TGCGCCAGCAGCCAAGATGGAGGGCATGAGCAGTTCTTC. Translated: CASSQDGGHEQFF.

The rearrangement joins TRBV5-6 to TRBJ2-6, with TRBD2 identical over 7 bases. The CDR3 totals 16 residues. The germline CDR1 and CDR2 sequences are SGHDT and YYEEEE. After removal of 4 bases from V and 5 bases from J, the junction contained 9 bases not matched to a gene. The CDR3 loop reads CASSIPSGARANVLTF. The CDR3 DNA follows: TGTGCCAGCAGCATACCGAGCGGGGCCCGGGCCAACGTCCTGACTTTC.

The chain recombines TRBV30 with TRBJ1-2; D gene ambiguous. CDR3 length: 11 residues. With 8 bases removed from V and 6 bases from J, the gap between germline ends came to 13 bases. Germline V gene lookup returns CDR1 GTSNPN and CDR2 SVGIG (reference sequence). The CDR3 DNA reads TGTGCCGGTAATTTCGGGGATGGCTACACCTTC. Translated: CAGNFGDGYTF.

The J gene is TRBJ2-1, the V gene TRBV27; 12 positions agree with TRBD2. Germline loops: CDR1 MNHEY, CDR2 SMNVEV (reference sequence). The CDR3 totals 17 residues. V shed 10 bases and J 3 bases; nucleotides not matched to a gene: 13. CDR3 amino acids: CATLTSGRWAGYNEQFF. Written as DNA, the CDR3 is TGTGCCACCCTAACTAGCGGGAGGTGGGCGGGCTACAATGAGCAGTTCTTC.

The chain employs TRBV19 and TRBJ2-7, with D tentatively TRBD1 (6 bases). Trimming cost V 6 bases and J 4 bases, with 10 bases left between them. Germline assignment: CDR1 LNHDA and CDR2 SQIVND (reference sequence). This CDR3 is 12 amino acids long. The CDR3 nucleotides read TGTGCCAGTAGCAGGGGAGATTACGAGCAGTACTTC. The encoded protein is CASSRGDYEQYF.

This clone appeared a few times. The chain links TRBV27 to TRBJ2-2, with D possibly matching TRBD1 (5 bases). There are 15 residues in the CDR3. Germline V CDR1 and CDR2: MNHEY, SMNVEV (reference sequence). V lost 6 bases and J 1 base, leaving 12 bases between the germline ends. The CDR3 sequence is CASRLGQMNTGELFF. CDR3 coding DNA: TGTGCCAGCAGGTTGGGGCAGATGAACACCGGGGAGCTGTTTTTT.

In the case of this clone: At the DNA level, this CDR3 is encoded by other sequences in the same sample as well. The J gene is TRBJ2-7, the V gene TRBV5-5; 11 bases agree with TRBD1. The CDR3 sequence is 14 residues long. V lost 4 bases to trimming and J lost 3 bases; unmatched junction nucleotides: 3. Germline V gene lookup returns CDR1 SGHKS and CDR2 YYEKEE (reference sequence). The CDR3 is CASSPGQGGYEQYF. CDR3 nucleotide sequence: TGTGCCAGCAGCCCGGGACAGGGGGGCTACGAGCAGTACTTC. Full variable domain (missing parts from reference TRBV5-5 and TRBJ2-7): DAGVTQSPTHLIKTRGQQVTLRCSPISGHKSVSWYQQVLGQGPQFIFQYYEKEERGRGNFPDRFSARQFPNYSSELNVNALLLGDSALYLCASSPGQGGYEQYFGPGTRLTVT.

This chain joins TRBV20-1 and TRBJ2-5; D uncertain. Trimming stripped 6 bases from V and 5 bases from J, with 10 bases between. CDR3 size: 11 residues. Germline loops: CDR1 DFQATT, CDR2 SNEGSKA (reference sequence). The CDR3 loop reads CSANAEETQYF. The CDR3 coding sequence is TGCAGTGCCAACGCCGAGGAGACCCAGTACTTC.

In its sample, this clone was seen a few times. The V call is TRBV19, the J call TRBJ1-2, with a possible D match to TRBD1 (5 bases). This CDR3 has 15 amino acids. V was cut by 5 bases and J by 3 bases, with 16 bases left in between. CDR1 and CDR2 from the germline V gene are LNHDA and SQIVND (reference sequence). CDR3 region: CASSSRRAGHYGYTF. The CDR3 DNA sequence: TGTGCCAGTAGTTCACGACGGGCAGGGCACTATGGCTACACCTTC.

This clone was detected only once. This rearrangement joins TRBV4-1 to TRBJ2-1; 8 positions match TRBD2. The germline V gene has CDR1 MGHRA and CDR2 YSYEKL. The V segment lost 1 base and the J segment 4 bases; nucleotides outside the gene matches: 3. The CDR3 extends over 15 amino acids. CDR3 residues: CASSQGASGYNEQFF. CDR3 in DNA: TGCGCCAGCAGCCAAGGGGCTAGCGGGTACAATGAGCAGTTCTTC.

This clone was observed once. The chain employs TRBV30 and TRBJ1-1; possible D gene TRBD1, 5 bases. The V gene's germline CDR1 is GTSNPN and CDR2 SVGIG (reference sequence). The V and J ends lost 3 bases and 7 bases respectively, with 9 bases between them. This CDR3 spans 11 amino acids. The chain's CDR3 is CAWSDRSEAFF. The CDR3, as DNA: TGTGCCTGGAGCGACAGAAGTGAAGCTTTCTTT.

V usage is TRBV25-1 and J usage is TRBJ1-1; 9 bases agree with TRBD1. V lost 6 bases to trimming and J lost 0 bases; unmatched junction nucleotides: 2. Germline V gene data show CDR1 as MGHDK and CDR2 as SYGVNS. The CDR3 is 14 amino acids. The CDR3 DNA reads as TGTGCCAGCAGAGACAGGGGGATGAACACTGAAGCTTTCTTT. It is translated as CASRDRGMNTEAFF. Full variable domain (outside the CDR3, taken from reference TRBV25-1 and TRBJ1-1): EADIYQTPRYLVIGTGKKITLECSQTMGHDKMYWYQQDPGMELHLIHYSYGVNSTEKGDLSSESTVSRIRTEHFPLTLESARPSHTSQYLCASRDRGMNTEAFFGQGTRLTVV.

The chain couples TRBV15 to TRBJ2-7; 10 nucleotides match TRBD1. Germline lookup yields CDR1 LNHNV and CDR2 YYDKDF (reference sequence). The CDR3 extends over 15 amino acids. Germline trimming cut 3 bases from V and 6 bases from J; bases unmatched to any gene: 8. CDR3 sequence reads: CATSRGGQGTPEQYF. The CDR3 region has the DNA TGTGCCACCAGCAGGGGGGGACAGGGGACGCCCGAGCAGTACTTC.

This sequence joins TRBV28 and TRBJ2-1; 8 bases are shared with TRBD1. This CDR3 has 17 residues. Looked up from germline, CDR1 is MDHEN and CDR2 is SYDVKM. Trimming at V came to 4 bases and at J to 0 bases, leaving 8 bases not matched to a gene. Here the CDR3 reads CASSSPRTGSSYNEQFF. The CDR3 DNA reads TGTGCCAGCAGTTCGCCCCGGACAGGGAGCTCCTACAATGAGCAGTTCTTC.

A single count supports this clone. The V gene is TRBV19, the J gene TRBJ2-6; D unresolved. This CDR3 is built from 14 residues. Germline lookup yields CDR1 LNHDA and CDR2 SQIVND (reference sequence). The V end lost 3 bases, the J end lost 0 bases, and 3 bases lay between the germline ends. The CDR3 region is CASSIVSGANVLTF. CDR3 coding DNA: TGTGCCAGTAGTATCGTCTCTGGGGCCAACGTCCTGACTTTC.